A selection of T cell receptor beta chains follows, all from one sample in a study of shared clonotypes between healthy human individuals. Generated by immunoSEQ multiplex PCR, the TCRdb table keeps only in-frame clones and is missing some. The table has roughly 700,000 clones, 90% seen once; the top ten hold 30% to 40%. The material sequenced was memory CD8+ T cells from PBMCs. These receptors all come from a man younger than 35 in good health. Some clones in this sample may be carry-over from other donors' samples. CDR3s include the opening cysteine and the closing phenylalanine or tryptophan. D genes are given only for firm matches. Clone sizes are given selectively: once, few, many, or a class where the clone is expanded.

NA	TRBV6-5	TRBJ1-1	NA	CASKAPGDTEAFF	TGTGCCAGCAAGGCACCAGGGGACACTGAAGCTTTCTTT
NA	TRBV12-5	TRBJ2-7	few	CASGFDSSYEQYF	TGTGCTAGTGGTTTTGACAGCTCCTACGAGCAGTACTTC
TRBD1	TRBV7-3	TRBJ2-2	NA	CASSLSEGATGELFF	TGTGCCAGCAGCTTAAGTGAGGGGGCCACCGGGGAGCTGTTTTTT
TRBD2	TRBV6-1	TRBJ2-7	NA	CATPRGDSYEQYF	TGTGCCACTCCTCGGGGGGACTCCTACGAGCAGTACTTC
NA	TRBV5-1	TRBJ1-3	NA	CASSSDSGNTIYF	TGCGCCAGCAGCTCGGACAGCGGAAACACCATATATTTT
NA	TRBV27	TRBJ1-1	once	CASSLGRAGPGAFF	TGTGCCAGCAGTTTAGGGAGAGCGGGCCCGGGGGCTTTCTTT
TRBD2	TRBV5-6	TRBJ2-1	NA	CASSPPGGSGSIEQFF	TGTGCCAGCAGCCCACCCGGGGGTAGCGGGAGTATTGAGCAGTTCTTC
NA	TRBV5-6	TRBJ2-2	NA	CASSLVARGTGELFF	TGTGCCAGCAGCTTGGTTGCCAGGGGCACCGGGGAGCTGTTTTTT
NA	TRBV9	TRBJ2-7	NA	CASSAGFEQYF	TGTGCCAGCAGCGCCGGATTCGAGCAGTACTTC
NA	TRBV28	TRBJ2-1	once	CASTGVRRSVNEQFF	TGTGCCAGCACGGGGGTCCGCAGGTCAGTCAATGAGCAGTTCTTC
TRBD1	TRBV7-9	TRBJ2-7	NA	CASRTGVHEQYF	TGTGCCAGCAGAACAGGGGTCCACGAGCAGTACTTC
NA	TRBV10-3	TRBJ1-1	NA	CATPKGPGEAFF	TGTGCCACCCCCAAGGGGCCAGGGGAAGCTTTCTTT
NA	TRBV6-5	TRBJ1-5	NA	CASSYSTGAPQHF	TGTGCCAGCAGTTACTCGACGGGGGCGCCCCAGCATTTT
TRBD2	TRBV4-3	TRBJ2-3	NA	CASSQDVREGCVDTQYF	TGCGCCAGCAGCCAAGATGTCCGGGAGGGCTGCGTAGATACGCAGTATTTT
TRBD1	TRBV5-1	TRBJ2-1	NA	CASRQRPGQGTYNEQFF	TGCGCCAGCAGACAACGACCGGGACAGGGCACCTACAATGAGCAGTTCTTC
NA	TRBV18	TRBJ2-1	NA	CASSPGRRVHEQFF	TGTGCCAGCTCACCAGGACGGCGGGTGCATGAGCAGTTCTTC
NA	TRBV28	TRBJ1-2	once	CASSLGTRNYGYTF	TGTGCCAGCAGTTTAGGGACAAGAAACTATGGCTACACCTTC
TRBD2	TRBV7-9	TRBJ2-1	NA	CASSPGGYEQFF	TGTGCCAGCAGCCCGGGGGGGTATGAGCAGTTCTTC
NA	TRBV7-2	TRBJ2-7	NA	CASSYLQGYEQYF	TGTGCCAGCAGCTACCTACAGGGATACGAGCAGTACTTC
TRBD2	TRBV7-9	TRBJ2-1	NA	CASSSGLAHNEQFF	TGTGCCAGCAGCTCCGGACTAGCGCACAATGAGCAGTTCTTC
NA	TRBV7-2	TRBJ1-1	NA	CASSFPGGLNTEAFF	TGTGCCAGCAGCTTTCCCGGTGGCCTGAACACTGAAGCTTTCTTT
NA	TRBV5-5	TRBJ2-7	NA	CASSLGVTAYEQYF	TGTGCCAGCAGCTTGGGGGTCACTGCCTACGAGCAGTACTTC
NA	TRBV7-9	TRBJ2-1	NA	CASSSQGTGGHEQFF	TGTGCCAGCAGCTCCCAAGGGACGGGCGGCCATGAGCAGTTCTTC
NA	TRBV28	TRBJ1-2	NA	CASSRTGTGDGYTF	TGTGCCAGCAGTCGAACCGGGACGGGGGATGGCTACACCTTC
NA	TRBV5-1	TRBJ2-3	NA	CASSFGRGVFTDTQYF	TGCGCCAGCAGCTTTGGCAGGGGGGTATTCACAGATACGCAGTATTTT
TRBD1	TRBV27	TRBJ2-7	NA	CASAELPRGLISYEQYF	TGTGCCAGCGCCGAACTTCCCAGGGGGTTAATTTCCTACGAGCAGTACTTC
NA	TRBV5-1	TRBJ1-1	NA	CASSSGSLNTEAFF	TGCGCCAGCAGCTCAGGGTCCCTGAACACTGAAGCTTTCTTT
TRBD1	TRBV28	TRBJ2-3	NA	CASSLRETGGSGTQYF	TGTGCCAGCAGTTTAAGGGAGACAGGGGGCAGCGGTACGCAGTATTTT
TRBD1	TRBV7-9	TRBJ2-7	NA	CASSSMDRGLSGYEQYF	TGTGCCAGCAGCTCGATGGACAGGGGGTTATCGGGCTACGAGCAGTACTTC
NA	TRBV19	TRBJ1-1	NA	CASSIQGLEAFF	TGTGCCAGTAGTATTCAGGGGTTGGAAGCTTTCTTT
NA	TRBV11-2	TRBJ2-7	NA	CASSTPGTRLFYEQYF	TGTGCCAGCAGCACCCCCGGGACACGTCTCTTCTACGAGCAGTACTTC
TRBD1	TRBV13	TRBJ1-4	NA	CASSQTGVTNEKLFF	TGTGCCAGCAGCCAAACAGGGGTAACTAATGAAAAACTGTTTTTT
TRBD2	TRBV7-2	TRBJ2-7	once	CASSSILAGIEYF	TGTGCCAGCAGCTCAATACTAGCGGGTATTGAGTACTTC
NA	TRBV27	TRBJ2-3	NA	CASTPSPLAQHRDTQYF	TGTGCCAGCACCCCCTCTCCCCTAGCGCAACATCGAGATACGCAGTATTTT
TRBD2	TRBV7-9	TRBJ2-1	NA	CASRALGLAGGDEQFF	TGTGCCAGCAGGGCACTTGGACTAGCGGGAGGTGATGAGCAGTTCTTC
TRBD1	TRBV28	TRBJ1-2	NA	CASSLLGQGASGYTF	TGTGCCAGCAGTTTATTGGGACAGGGGGCTAGTGGCTACACCTTC
NA	TRBV4-3	TRBJ2-7	once	CASSQRGPGTPHEQYF	TGCGCCAGCAGCCAGAGAGGGCCCGGGACCCCCCACGAGCAGTACTTC
NA	TRBV28	TRBJ2-3	NA	CASSTLTGPTDTQYF	TGTGCCAGCAGTACGTTAACCGGGCCCACAGATACGCAGTATTTT
NA	TRBV5-1	TRBJ2-7	NA	CASSPVQGGSYEQYF	TGCGCCAGCAGCCCGGTGCAGGGGGGCTCCTACGAGCAGTACTTC
NA	TRBV27	TRBJ2-1	NA	CASSLWGWDEQFF	TGTGCCAGCAGTTTGTGGGGTTGGGATGAGCAGTTCTTC
NA	TRBV27	TRBJ2-7	NA	CASRSGGYEQYF	TGTGCCAGCCGCTCAGGAGGCTACGAGCAGTACTTC
NA	TRBV4-3	TRBJ2-2	NA	CASSQDRHTNTGELFF	TGCGCCAGCAGCCAAGATCGGCACACGAACACCGGGGAGCTGTTTTTT
NA	TRBV7-2	TRBJ1-3	NA	CASSLWFASGNTIYF	TGTGCCAGCAGCTTATGGTTCGCCTCTGGAAACACCATATATTTT
NA	TRBV7-3	TRBJ2-1	NA	CASSLKGSSYNEQFF	TGTGCCAGCAGCTTAAAGGGGAGCTCCTACAATGAGCAGTTCTTC
NA	TRBV7-9	TRBJ2-1	NA	CASSFIGSWFF	TGTGCCAGCAGCTTCATAGGGTCCTGGTTCTTC
NA	TRBV13	TRBJ2-3	NA	CASPGAGPSDTQYF	TGTGCCAGCCCCGGGGCAGGACCCTCGGATACGCAGTATTTT
TRBD1	TRBV9	TRBJ1-1	NA	CASGGTGNTEAFF	TGTGCCAGCGGAGGGACAGGGAACACTGAAGCTTTCTTT
TRBD1	TRBV7-6	TRBJ1-1	NA	CASSLLGGQAEAFF	TGTGCCAGCAGCCTCTTAGGAGGACAGGCAGAAGCTTTCTTT
NA	TRBV7-8	TRBJ2-7	NA	CASSRGWGPLYEQYF	TGTGCCAGCAGCAGGGGGTGGGGACCTCTTTACGAGCAGTACTTC